This TCR beta chain stems from a study of T-cell reconstitution after alpha-beta-depleted transplantation in children. Study observations and caveats: By one year post-transplant, T-cell counts and diversity largely arose from T cells that were newly produced.

This clonotype appeared a few times. Its target is not known. A library of TCRbeta sequences, prepared with unique molecular identifiers, was generated. In TCRdb, the PCR reads were re-called with MiXCR into one record per CDR3 protein. Here the sample spans about 460,000 distinct CDR3 sequences, around 10% being singletons. Germline CDR1 reads SGHRS; CDR2 reads YFSETQ. V lost 4 bases to trimming and J lost 0 bases, with 14 bases between them. This CDR3 region has 17 residues. The chain links TRBV5-1 to TRBJ1-6, with D hard to call. This TCR derives from a female patient between 2 and 15 years old who had a stem cell transplant for aplastic anemia, so the T cells may come from the graft donor. The sequenced sample was PBMCs, mostly from graft donor cells, obtained 180 days after TCRalphabeta/CD19-depleted stem cell transplant. In nucleotides, the CDR3 is TGCGCCAGCAGCCTGAGACTGAGTAGCTCCTATAATTCACCCCTCCACTTT. This sequence encodes CASSLRLSSSYNSPLHF.